The 9 T cell receptor beta chains given below trace back to one sample, sequenced in a study of cytomegalovirus exposure and HLA in healthy donors. 13 Jbeta primers and 60 Vbeta primers were used for the PCR. This table comes from immunoSEQ multiplex PCR, and its TCRdb copy is limited to in-frame clones, with some not included. The sample contains about 77,000 clones, about 80% of which appear only once. Material: PBMCs. Source of these receptors: a man aged 40-55 years in good health and CMV-seronegative.

The gene calls are TRBV11-3 and TRBJ2-7; 7 bases are shared with TRBD1. With V trimmed by 5 bases and J by 7 bases, 14 bases remained unmatched. The CDR3 extends over 15 amino acids. Germline V lookup: CDR1 SGHNT, CDR2 YENEEA. CDR3 sequence: CASSPDGQVLGEQYF. CDR3 sequence (DNA): TGTGCCAGCAGCCCAGACGGACAGGTTTTGGGGGAGCAGTACTTC.

V gene TRBV28 combines with J gene TRBJ2-1; the D gene is possibly TRBD2 (6 bases). Per germline, CDR1 MDHEN and CDR2 SYDVKM. V lost 7 bases and J lost 9, with 19 bases in between. The CDR3 runs to 14 residues. The CDR3 nucleotides are TGTGCCAGCATAGGGTGGCTGGCGGGGAGTGAGCAGTTCTTC. Protein: CASIGWLAGSEQFF.

This clone was detected only once. This chain uses TRBV7-6 with TRBJ1-4; the match to TRBD1 covers 10 bases. In germline, CDR1 is SGHVS, CDR2 FNYEAQ. The CDR3 covers 16 residues. V dropped 5 bases and J dropped 5; count of bases not matched to a gene: 8. CDR3 amino acids: CASSRPGQGRNEKLFF. For the CDR3, the DNA is TGTGCCAGCAGCCGACCGGGACAGGGGCGAAATGAAAAACTGTTTTTT.

The chain couples TRBV10-3 to TRBJ2-5, with D perhaps matching TRBD2 (6 bases). The better agreement between TRBJ2-7 and the DNA end casts doubt on the J call. Germline V gene lookup returns CDR1 ENHRY and CDR2 SYGVKD. The CDR3 spans 15 residues. CDR3 protein: CATTREDPRSYEQYF. For the CDR3, the DNA is TGTGCCACCACGAGGGAGGACCCGCGCTCCTACGAGCAGTACTTC.

The V and J genes are TRBV15 and TRBJ1-5, with a possible D match to TRBD1 (5 bases). The V gene's germline CDR1 is LNHNV and CDR2 YYDKDF (reference sequence). The CDR3 has 15 residues. V was trimmed by 2 bases and J by 2 bases, leaving 10 bases between them. The CDR3 DNA is TGTGCCACCAGCAGACAGCAGGGTGGCAATCAGCCCCAGCATTTT. Residues: CATSRQQGGNQPQHF.

V usage is TRBV6-5 and J usage is TRBJ1-3; 8 bases line up with TRBD1. The length of the CDR3 is 14 residues. V lost 4 bases and J lost 2; bases outside the gene matches: 1. CDR1 and CDR2 (germline): MNHEY, SVGAGI. In DNA form, the CDR3 reads TGTGCCAGCAGTTTCAGGGGGCCTGGAAACACCATATATTTT. Translated: CASSFRGPGNTIYF.

This chain links TRBV6-6 with TRBJ1-4; D remains ambiguous. The CDR3 covers 15 residues. The V gene lost 4 bases and the J gene lost 8 bases, with 17 bases spanning the gap. Germline assignment: CDR1 MNHNY and CDR2 SVGAGI (reference sequence). The CDR3 loop is CASSSLGSVGEKLFF. CDR3 coding DNA: TGTGCCAGCAGTTCCCTAGGTTCTGTTGGCGAAAAACTGTTTTTT.

The genes are TRBV25-1 and TRBJ1-5; the match to TRBD1 covers 9 bases. Germline-derived CDR1 and CDR2 are MGHDK and SYGVNS. This CDR3 has 13 residues. Losses at the gene ends were 4 bases for V and 5 bases for J; bases not matched to a gene: 0. The CDR3 DNA reads as TGTGCCAGCAGTGGGACAGGGGATCAGCCCCAGCATTTT. Encoded protein: CASSGTGDQPQHF. The variable domain in full, completed from reference TRBV25-1 and TRBJ1-5, reads EADIYQTPRYLVIGTGKKITLECSQTMGHDKMYWYQQDPGMELHLIHYSYGVNSTEKGDLSSESTVSRIRTEHFPLTLESARPSHTSQYLCASSGTGDQPQHFGDGTRLSIL.

The rearrangement joins TRBV6-1 to TRBJ2-7; 7 bases match TRBD1. Losses at the gene ends were 1 base for V and 9 bases for J; bases not matched to a gene: 3. Germline CDR1 and CDR2: MNHNS and SASEGT. The CDR3 contains 12 residues. CDR3 in DNA: TGTGCCAGCAGTGAAGTATGGGACAGGCAGTACTTC. It encodes CASSEVWDRQYF.